Listed here are 5 T cell receptor beta chains from one sample, sequenced in a study of shared clonotypes between healthy human individuals. Method: immunoSEQ multiplex PCR; TCRdb's copy keeps in-frame clones and lacks some. The repertoire has 2 million to 3 million clones, 93% of them found once; the top ten carry about 0.38%. The material sequenced was naive CD4+ T cells from PBMCs. Indicated subset: CD45RA+ positively selected. All receptors derive from a young man in good health. Some clones in this sample may be carry-over from other donors' samples.

This chain joins TRBV28 and TRBJ1-1; TRBD1 matches 7 bases. This CDR3 region has 15 residues. V shed 5 bases, J shed 5 bases, and the junction held 11 bases outside the gene matches. Germline V gene data show CDR1 as MDHEN and CDR2 as SYDVKM. The CDR3 sequence is CASSIRQGRGTEAFF. The CDR3 coding sequence is TGTGCCAGCAGTATTCGACAGGGAAGAGGTACTGAAGCTTTCTTT.

This clone was detected once. The chain links TRBV5-1 to TRBJ1-4; D remains unclear. With 3 bases removed from V and 4 bases from J, the gap between germline ends came to 22 bases. The CDR3 has 18 amino acids. The germline V gene has CDR1 SGHRS and CDR2 YFSETQ. CDR3 bases: TGCGCCAGCAGCTGGACCCCTTTGGGCAGTGGTATTAATGAAAAACTGTTTTTT. Protein product: CASSWTPLGSGINEKLFF.

On this clone: The sample has other DNA sequences that encode this CDR3 too. V and J are TRBV6-1 and TRBJ2-7; 11 bases map to TRBD2. The trim removed 6 bases at V and 2 bases at J, leaving 3 bases unmatched. Germline CDR1 MNHNS, CDR2 SASEGT. This CDR3 has 14 residues. CDR3 residues: CASSELAGAYEQYF. In DNA, the CDR3 is TGTGCCAGCAGCGAACTAGCGGGAGCCTACGAGCAGTACTTC.

Comments on this clone: One end of the junction does not line up with germline, which may come from a read error. This sample also contains other DNA sequences that code for the same CDR3. This CDR3 is CASSLPTKGTEAFF. The CDR3 coding sequence is TGTGCCAGCAGTTTACCCACGAAGGGCACTGAGGCTTTCTTT. The rearrangement links TRBV28 to TRBJ1-1; the D is unclear. The CDR3 is 14 amino acids. Germline lookup yields CDR1 MDHEN and CDR2 SYDVKM.

The chain links TRBV6-4 to TRBJ1-1; tentatively, D is TRBD1 (6 bases). This CDR3 comprises 13 residues. V was shortened by 6 bases and J by 6 bases, with 14 bases between the two germline ends. Germline lookup yields CDR1 MRHNA and CDR2 SNTAGT. The CDR3 sequence is CASSAQTGSEAFF. CDR3 nucleotide sequence: TGTGCCAGCAGCGCCCAGACAGGTTCTGAAGCTTTCTTT.